This passage covers 3 T cell receptor beta chains from one sample sequenced in a study of OX40 agonist ivuxolimab in advanced cancers. Sequencing was performed with immunoSEQ multiplex PCR; in TCRdb, only in-frame clones are kept and a portion is missing. This table holds over 60,000 clones, about 86% found once. Specimen: CD4+ or CD8+ T cells sorted from blood, collected in a trial of the OX40 agonist ivuxolimab. Every receptor here comes from an adult with an advanced solid tumor such as melanoma, head and neck, liver or kidney cancer.

The V gene is TRBV19, the J gene TRBJ2-7; no firm D call. V was shortened by 6 bases and J by 6 bases, with 18 bases between the two germline ends. Germline V CDR1 and CDR2: LNHDA, SQIVND (reference sequence). The CDR3 has 14 amino acids. Here the CDR3 reads CASRPNMANGEQYF. CDR3 in DNA: TGTGCCAGTAGACCGAATATGGCGAATGGCGAGCAGTACTTC. The full variable domain, in which reference TRBV19 and TRBJ2-7 provide the parts outside the CDR3, is DGGITQSPKYLFRKEGQNVTLSCEQNLNHDAMYWYRQDPGQGLRLIYYSQIVNDFQKGDIAEGYSVSREKKESFPLTVTSAQKNPTAFYLCASRPNMANGEQYFGPGTRLTVT.

This clone occurred once. The V call is TRBV15, the J call TRBJ2-2; D may be TRBD1 (6 bases). V shed 2 bases and J shed 1 base, with 8 bases lying between them. Per the germline V gene, CDR1 is LNHNV and CDR2 is YYDKDF (reference sequence). This CDR3 comprises 15 residues. CDR3 DNA: TGTGCCACCAGCAGAATGACAGGGAACACCGGGGAGCTGTTTTTT. Translation gives CATSRMTGNTGELFF.

This clone showed up just a few times. This rearrangement joins TRBV28 to TRBJ1-5; D remains unclear. The CDR3 loop spans 14 amino acids. Germline V CDR1 and CDR2: MDHEN, SYDVKM. With 7 bases removed from V and 4 bases from J, the gap between germline ends came to 14 bases. The CDR3 nucleotides are TGTGCCAGCAACCTCCCACCGGGGAATCAGCCCCAGCATTTT. Translating gives CASNLPPGNQPQHF.